The present entry profiles one T cell receptor (beta chain) with its context. The data were obtained in a study of blood T cells in healthy people across ages. The CDR3 contains 13 residues. Trimming removed 3 bases from V and 8 bases from J, with 13 bases in between. Per the germline V gene, CDR1 is KGHSH and CDR2 is LQKENI. Through a sample-barcoded 5' primer and a J-beta primer mix, a second PCR was run for about 6 to 11 cycles. Each CDR3 protein is one row after TCRdb ran MiXCR on the 5' RACE reads. The sample carries hundreds of thousands of distinct CDR3 sequences, about 53% recorded once. The TCR originated in an elderly man in good health. Source material: blood. The V and J genes are TRBV18 and TRBJ1-1; TRBD1 might be the D (5 bases). The CDR3 bases are TGTGCCAGCTCACCTCTAGCAGGGAACGAAGCTTTCTTT. This encodes CASSPLAGNEAFF.